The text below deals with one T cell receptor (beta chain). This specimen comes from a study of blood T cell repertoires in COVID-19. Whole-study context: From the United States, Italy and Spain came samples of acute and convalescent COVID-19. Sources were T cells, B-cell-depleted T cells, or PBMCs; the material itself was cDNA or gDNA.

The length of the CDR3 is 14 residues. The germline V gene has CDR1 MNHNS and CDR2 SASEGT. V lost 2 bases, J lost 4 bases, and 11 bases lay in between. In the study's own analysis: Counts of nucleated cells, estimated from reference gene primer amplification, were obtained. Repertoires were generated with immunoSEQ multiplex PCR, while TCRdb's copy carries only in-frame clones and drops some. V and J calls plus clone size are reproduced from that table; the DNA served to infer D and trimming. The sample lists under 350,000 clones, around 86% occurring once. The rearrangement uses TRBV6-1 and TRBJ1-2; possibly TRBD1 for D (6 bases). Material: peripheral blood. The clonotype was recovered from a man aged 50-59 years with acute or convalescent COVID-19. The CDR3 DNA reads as TGTGCCAGCAGTGAACACAGGGCAACCTATGGCTACACCTTC. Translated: CASSEHRATYGYTF.